This TCR beta chain was sequenced for a study of blood T cell repertoires in COVID-19. In the original analysis: How many nucleated cells were present was estimated from reference gene primer amplification. Sequencing used immunoSEQ multiplex PCR; TCRdb keeps in-frame clones, though not all of them. That table furnishes V, J and clone size, whereas the DNA furnished D and trimming. The sample includes roughly 280,000 clones, more than 80% of them seen just once. This clone was picked up one time. This sequence was found in a woman in her late teens or twenties who had recovered from COVID-19. Sample: PBMCs or T cells enriched from blood (not recorded which).

This CDR3 reads CASSLNGQHNQPQHF. The CDR3 DNA reads as TGCGCCAGCAGCTTAAATGGACAGCACAATCAGCCCCAGCATTTT. The chain couples TRBV5-1 to TRBJ1-5; D might be TRBD1 (6 bases). The CDR3 covers 15 residues. The ends were cut back, 2 bases at V and 3 bases at J, with 12 bases in the middle. Per germline, CDR1 SGHRS and CDR2 YFSETQ. The full variable domain, in which reference TRBV5-1 and TRBJ1-5 provide the parts outside the CDR3, is KAGVTQTPRYLIKTRGQQVTLSCSPISGHRSVSWYQQTPGQGLQFLFEYFSETQRNKGNFPGRFSGRQFSNSRSEMNVSTLELGDSALYLCASSLNGQHNQPQHFGDGTRLSIL.